This T cell receptor beta chain derives from a study of cytomegalovirus exposure and HLA in healthy donors. Study-wide background: When 350 to 500 donors were genotyped, 81% of them were found to fall in the Caucasian-associated ancestry cluster.

PCR involved 60 Vbeta and 13 Jbeta primers. The assay was immunoSEQ multiplex PCR, and TCRdb's table has in-frame clones only and misses some. This table holds 150,000 to 200,000 clones, roughly 79% found once. Germline V gives CDR1 GTSNPN, CDR2 SVGIG (reference sequence). Trimming left V 3 bases short and J 1 base short, with 10 bases between. The CDR3 loop spans 14 amino acids. The rearrangement uses TRBV30 and TRBJ2-1, with D maybe TRBD2 (5 bases). This clonotype was obtained from a male donor in good health and CMV-seropositive. Material for sequencing was PBMCs. The CDR3 DNA follows: TGTGCCTGGAGCCGGGGAACTTCCTACAATGAGCAGTTCTTC. Amino acid sequence: CAWSRGTSYNEQFF. Drawing the rest from reference TRBV30 and TRBJ2-1, the complete variable domain is SQTIHQWPATLVQPVGSPLSLECTVEGTSNPNLYWYRQAAGRGLQLLFYSVGIGQISSEVPQNLSASRPQDRQFILSSKKLLLSDSGFYLCAWSRGTSYNEQFFGPGTRLTVL.